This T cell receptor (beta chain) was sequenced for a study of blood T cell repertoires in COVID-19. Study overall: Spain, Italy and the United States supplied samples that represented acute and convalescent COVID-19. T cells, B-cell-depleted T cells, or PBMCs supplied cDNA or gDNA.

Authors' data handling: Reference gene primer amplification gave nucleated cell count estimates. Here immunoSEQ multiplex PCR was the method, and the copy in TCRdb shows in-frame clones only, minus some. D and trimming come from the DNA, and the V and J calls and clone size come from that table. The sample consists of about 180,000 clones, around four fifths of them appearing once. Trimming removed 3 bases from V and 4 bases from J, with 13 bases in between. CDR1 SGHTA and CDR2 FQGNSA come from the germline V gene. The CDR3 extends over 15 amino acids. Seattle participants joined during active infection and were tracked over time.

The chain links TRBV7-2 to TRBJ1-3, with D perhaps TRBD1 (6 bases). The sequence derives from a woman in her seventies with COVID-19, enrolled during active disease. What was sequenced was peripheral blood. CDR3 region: CASSFSQGFGNTIYF. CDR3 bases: TGTGCCAGCAGCTTCTCCCAGGGGTTCGGAAACACCATATATTTT.